This TCR beta chain was recovered during a study of cytomegalovirus exposure and HLA in healthy donors. Study-level information: The platform used for the 120 or so validation repertoires matched that of the approximately 640 first-cohort repertoires, a later analysis reported.

Turning to this clone: Its antigen is undetermined.

The study, taken as a whole, reports: Rare TCR sequences dominated, though some public TCRs recurred in many donors.

The method was immunoSEQ multiplex PCR; TCRdb's version includes in-frame clones alone and lacks a portion of them. The sample gives about 71,000 clones, over 90% of which show up once; under 1.3% is in the top ten. The V and J ends lost 4 bases and 12 bases, in that order; junction bases with no gene match: 10. CDR3 length: 14 residues. Germline V gene lookup returns CDR1 SGHRS and CDR2 YFSETQ. The donors were members of the roughly 130-subject validation cohort (separate from the roughly 700-subject first cohort). The sequence derives from a woman aged 18-29 years in good health and CMV-seronegative. The specimen sequenced was PBMCs. The genes are TRBV5-1 and TRBJ2-7, with 13 bases lining up with TRBD2. In DNA form, the CDR3 reads TGCGCCAGCAGCAGCGGACTAGCGGGGGATTCTTGGTACTTC. This sequence encodes CASSSGLAGDSWYF.